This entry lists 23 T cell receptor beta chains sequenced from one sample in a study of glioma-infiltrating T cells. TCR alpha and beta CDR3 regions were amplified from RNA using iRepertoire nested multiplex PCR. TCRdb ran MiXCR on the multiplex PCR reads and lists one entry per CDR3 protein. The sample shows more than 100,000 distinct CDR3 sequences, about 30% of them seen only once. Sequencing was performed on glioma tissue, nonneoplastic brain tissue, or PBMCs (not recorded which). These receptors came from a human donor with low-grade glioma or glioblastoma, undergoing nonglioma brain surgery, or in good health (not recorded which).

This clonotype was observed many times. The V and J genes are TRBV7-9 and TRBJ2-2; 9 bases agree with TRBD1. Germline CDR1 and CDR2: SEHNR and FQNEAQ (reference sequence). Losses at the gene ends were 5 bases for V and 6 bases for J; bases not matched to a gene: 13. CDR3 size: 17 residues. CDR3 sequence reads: CASSRRSGQGRSGELFF. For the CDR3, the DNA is TGTGCCAGCAGCCGGCGATCGGGACAGGGAAGGTCCGGGGAGCTGTTTTTT.

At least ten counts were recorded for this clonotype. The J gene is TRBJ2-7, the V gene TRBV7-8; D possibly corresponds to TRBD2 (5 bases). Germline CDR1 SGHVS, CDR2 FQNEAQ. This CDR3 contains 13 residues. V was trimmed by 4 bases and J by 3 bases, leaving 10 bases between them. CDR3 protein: CASSWARVYEQYF. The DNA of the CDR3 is TGTGCCAGCAGCTGGGCGAGGGTCTACGAGCAGTACTTC.

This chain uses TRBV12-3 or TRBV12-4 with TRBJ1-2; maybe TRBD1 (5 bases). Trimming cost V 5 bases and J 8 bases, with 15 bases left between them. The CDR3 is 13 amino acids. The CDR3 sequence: CASSEDTVGGYTF. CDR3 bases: TGTGCCAGCAGTGAGGACACCGTTGGGGGCTACACCTTC.

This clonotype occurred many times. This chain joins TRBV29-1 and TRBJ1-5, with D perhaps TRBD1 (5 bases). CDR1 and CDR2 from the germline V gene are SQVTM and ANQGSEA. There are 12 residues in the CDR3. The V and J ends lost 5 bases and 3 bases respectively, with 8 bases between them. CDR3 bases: TGCAGCGTTCGGGACCCCAATCAGCCCCAGCATTTT. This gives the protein CSVRDPNQPQHF. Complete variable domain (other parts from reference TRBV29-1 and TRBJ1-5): SAVISQKPSRDICQRGTSLTIQCQVDSQVTMMFWYRQQPGQSLTLIATANQGSEATYESGFVIDKFPISRPNLTFSTLTVSNMSPEDSSIYLCSVRDPNQPQHFGDGTRLSIL.

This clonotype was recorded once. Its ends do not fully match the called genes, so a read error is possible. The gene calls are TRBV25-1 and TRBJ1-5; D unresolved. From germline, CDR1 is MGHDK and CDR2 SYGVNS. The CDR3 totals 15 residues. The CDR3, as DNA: TGTGCTAGCAGTGAGGGAGACGGACCCAATCAGCCCAAGCATTTT. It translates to CASSEGDGPNQPKHF.

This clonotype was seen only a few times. The CDR3 DNA reads TGTGCCAGCAGCTTAGGGGGGTCGTACTCAGCCAAAAACATTCAGTACTTC. Protein product: CASSLGGSYSAKNIQYF. The chain has TRBV11-2 and TRBJ2-4, with D perhaps given as TRBD1 or TRBD2 (5 bases each). V was cut by 1 base and J by 0 bases, with 13 bases left in between. Per germline, CDR1 SGHAT and CDR2 FQNNGV. The CDR3 covers 17 residues.

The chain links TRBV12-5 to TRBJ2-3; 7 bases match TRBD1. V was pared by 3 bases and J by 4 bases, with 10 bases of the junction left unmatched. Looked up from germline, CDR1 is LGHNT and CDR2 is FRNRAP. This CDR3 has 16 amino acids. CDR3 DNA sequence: TGTGCTAGTGGTTTACGGGACAGCCCGCACGCAGATACGCAGTATTTT. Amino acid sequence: CASGLRDSPHADTQYF.

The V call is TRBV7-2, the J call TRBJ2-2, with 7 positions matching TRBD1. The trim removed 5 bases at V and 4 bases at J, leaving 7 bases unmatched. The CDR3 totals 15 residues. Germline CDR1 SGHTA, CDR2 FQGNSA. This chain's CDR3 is CASSPGQAFTGELFF. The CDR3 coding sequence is TGTGCCAGCAGCCCCGGACAGGCCTTCACCGGGGAGCTGTTTTTT.

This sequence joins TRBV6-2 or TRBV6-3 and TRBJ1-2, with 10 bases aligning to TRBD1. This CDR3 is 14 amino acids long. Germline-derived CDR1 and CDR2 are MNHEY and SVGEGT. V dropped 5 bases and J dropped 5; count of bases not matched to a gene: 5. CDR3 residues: CASSDGTGEYGYTF. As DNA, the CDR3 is TGTGCCAGCAGTGACGGGACAGGGGAATATGGCTACACCTTC.

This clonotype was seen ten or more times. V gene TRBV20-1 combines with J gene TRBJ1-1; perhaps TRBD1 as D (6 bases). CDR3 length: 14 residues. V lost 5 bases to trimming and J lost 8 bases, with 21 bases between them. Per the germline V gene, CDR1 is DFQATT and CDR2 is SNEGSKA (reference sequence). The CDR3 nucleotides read TGCAGTGCTGTCAGGGGTCTTCCCAGAATGGAAGCTTTCTTT. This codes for CSAVRGLPRMEAFF.

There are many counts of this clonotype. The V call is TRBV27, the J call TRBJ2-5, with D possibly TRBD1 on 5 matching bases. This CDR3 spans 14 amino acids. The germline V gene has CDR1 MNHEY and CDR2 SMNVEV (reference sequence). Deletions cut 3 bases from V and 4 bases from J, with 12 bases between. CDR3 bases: TGTGCCAGCAGTTTTAGGCAGGGCAGAGAGACCCAGTACTTC. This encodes CASSFRQGRETQYF.

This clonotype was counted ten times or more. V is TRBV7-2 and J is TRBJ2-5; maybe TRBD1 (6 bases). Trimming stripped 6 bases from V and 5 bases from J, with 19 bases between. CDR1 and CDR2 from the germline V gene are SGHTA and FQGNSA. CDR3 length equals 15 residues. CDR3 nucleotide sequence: TGTGCCAGCAGTTACGACAGGTCGCTCAGGGAGACCCAGTACTTC. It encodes CASSYDRSLRETQYF.

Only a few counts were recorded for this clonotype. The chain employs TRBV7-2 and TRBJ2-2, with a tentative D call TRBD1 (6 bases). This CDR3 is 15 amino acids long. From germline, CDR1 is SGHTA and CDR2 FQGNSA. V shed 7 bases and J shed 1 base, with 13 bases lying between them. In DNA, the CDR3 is TGTGCCAGCAACCCTCAGGGACAGAACACCGGGGAGCTGTTTTTT. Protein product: CASNPQGQNTGELFF.

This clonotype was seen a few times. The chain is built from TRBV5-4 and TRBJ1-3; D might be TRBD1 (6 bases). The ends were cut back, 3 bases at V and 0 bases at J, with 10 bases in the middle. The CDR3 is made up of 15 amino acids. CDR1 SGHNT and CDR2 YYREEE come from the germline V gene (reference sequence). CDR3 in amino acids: CASSYGQLSGNTIYF. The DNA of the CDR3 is TGTGCCAGCAGCTATGGACAGCTCTCTGGAAACACCATATATTTT.

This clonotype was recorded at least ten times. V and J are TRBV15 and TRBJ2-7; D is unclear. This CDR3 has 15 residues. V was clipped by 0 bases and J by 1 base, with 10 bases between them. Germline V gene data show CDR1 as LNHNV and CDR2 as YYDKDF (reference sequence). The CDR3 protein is CATSRDLNSSYEQYF. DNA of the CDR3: TGTGCCACCAGCAGAGATTTGAACTCATCCTACGAGCAGTACTTC.

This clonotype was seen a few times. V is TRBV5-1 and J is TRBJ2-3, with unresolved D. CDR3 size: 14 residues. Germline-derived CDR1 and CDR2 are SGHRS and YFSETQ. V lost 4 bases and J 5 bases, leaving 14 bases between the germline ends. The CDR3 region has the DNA TGCGCCAGCAGCGACCCGGGCCTTAGAGATACGCAGTATTTT. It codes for CASSDPGLRDTQYF.

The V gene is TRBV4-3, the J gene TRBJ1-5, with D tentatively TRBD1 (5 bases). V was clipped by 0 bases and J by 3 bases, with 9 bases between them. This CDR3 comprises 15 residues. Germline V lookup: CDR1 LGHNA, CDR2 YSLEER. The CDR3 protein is CASSQDRGVNQPQHF. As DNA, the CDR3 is TGCGCCAGCAGCCAAGACCGGGGGGTCAATCAGCCCCAGCATTTT.

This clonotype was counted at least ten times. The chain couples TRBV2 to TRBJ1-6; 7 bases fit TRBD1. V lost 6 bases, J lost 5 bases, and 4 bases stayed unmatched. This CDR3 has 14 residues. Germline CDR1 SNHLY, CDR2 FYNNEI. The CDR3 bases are TGTGCCAGCAGCTGGACAGGCGATAATTCACCCCTCCACTTT. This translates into CASSWTGDNSPLHF.

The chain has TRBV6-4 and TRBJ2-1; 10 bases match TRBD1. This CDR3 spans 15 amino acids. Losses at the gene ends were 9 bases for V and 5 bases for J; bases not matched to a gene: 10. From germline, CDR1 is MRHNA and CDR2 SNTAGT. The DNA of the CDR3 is TGTGCCAGACTCTCCCGGGACAGGGGTAACAATGAGCAGTTCTTC. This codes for CARLSRDRGNNEQFF.

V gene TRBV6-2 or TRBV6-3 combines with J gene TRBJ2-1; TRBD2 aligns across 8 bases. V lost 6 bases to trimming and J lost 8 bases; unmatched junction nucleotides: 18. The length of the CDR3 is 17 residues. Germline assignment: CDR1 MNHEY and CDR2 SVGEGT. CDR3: CASRLVPRTSWRDEQFF. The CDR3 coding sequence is TGTGCCAGCAGGCTAGTCCCCAGGACTAGCTGGAGGGATGAGCAGTTCTTC.

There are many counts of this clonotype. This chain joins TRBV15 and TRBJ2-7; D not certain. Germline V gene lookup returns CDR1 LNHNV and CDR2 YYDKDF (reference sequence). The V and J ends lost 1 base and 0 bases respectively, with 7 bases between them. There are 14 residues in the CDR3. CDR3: CATSRVKSSYEQYF. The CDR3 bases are TGTGCCACCAGCAGAGTCAAATCCTCCTACGAGCAGTACTTC.

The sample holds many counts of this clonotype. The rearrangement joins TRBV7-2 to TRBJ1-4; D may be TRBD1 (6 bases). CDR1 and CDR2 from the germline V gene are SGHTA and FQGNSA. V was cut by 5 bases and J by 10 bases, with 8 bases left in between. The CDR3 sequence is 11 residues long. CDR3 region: CASSQGIKLFF. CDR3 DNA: TGTGCCAGCAGCCAGGGGATAAAACTGTTTTTT. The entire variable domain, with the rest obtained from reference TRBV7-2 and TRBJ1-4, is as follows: GAGVSQSPSNKVTEKGKDVELRCDPISGHTALYWYRQSLGQGLEFLIYFQGNSAPDKSGLPSDRFSAERTGGSVSTLTIQRTQQEDSAVYLCASSQGIKLFFGSGTQLSVL.

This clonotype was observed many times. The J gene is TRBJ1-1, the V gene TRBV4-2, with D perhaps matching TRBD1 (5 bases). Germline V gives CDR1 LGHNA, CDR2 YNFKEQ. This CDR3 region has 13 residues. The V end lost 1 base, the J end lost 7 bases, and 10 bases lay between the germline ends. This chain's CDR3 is CASSQVRDGEAFF. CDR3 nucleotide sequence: TGTGCCAGCAGCCAAGTCAGGGACGGTGAAGCTTTCTTT.